What follows is one TCR beta chain and its context. Its target is not known. Just one base apart from a much larger clone, this may be a read error. The source of the sample is a study of T cells in Graves' hyperthyroidism and ophthalmopathy. Study information: At the time of initial diagnosis and before any treatment, peripheral blood was collected. Study-wide results and caveats: Blood shared most expanded thyroid clonotypes above 0.001.

This CDR3 has 13 residues. Germline lookup yields CDR1 LGHDT and CDR2 YNNKEL (reference sequence). V lost 3 bases, J lost 2 bases, and 5 bases lay in between. The TCR beta CDR3 regions underwent amplification using RNA transcripts as the source. First-round RT-PCR targeting the TCR CDR3 was performed with the HTBI primer set. From the multiplex PCR reads, TCRdb called clonotypes with MiXCR, one entry per CDR3 protein. Of under 600,000 distinct CDR3 sequences listed, 16% are singletons. The chain couples TRBV3-1 to TRBJ1-5; D not resolved. This TCR came from a middle-aged woman with Graves' ophthalmopathy. The sample consisted of blood. The CDR3 loop is CASSHDGNQPQHF. DNA of the CDR3: TGTGCCAGCAGCCACGACGGCAATCAGCCCCAGCATTTT.